The TCR beta chain described here comes from a study of control samples from healthy donors and cancer patients. The CDR3 covers 15 residues. Germline CDR1 is LNHNV and CDR2 is YYDKDF (reference sequence). Trimming at V came to 1 base and at J to 0 bases, leaving 3 bases not matched to a gene. Only in-frame clones appear in the TCRdb table, and some are missing; sequencing was by immunoSEQ multiplex PCR. The table has 140,000 or so clones, roughly nine tenths seen once. The chain recombines TRBV15 with TRBJ2-7; TRBD2 matches 7 bases. What was sequenced was blood. This TCR came from a man younger than 40 in good health. CDR3 residues: CATSRGASGSYEQYF. CDR3 DNA: TGTGCCACCAGCAGAGGGGCTAGCGGCTCCTACGAGCAGTACTTC.